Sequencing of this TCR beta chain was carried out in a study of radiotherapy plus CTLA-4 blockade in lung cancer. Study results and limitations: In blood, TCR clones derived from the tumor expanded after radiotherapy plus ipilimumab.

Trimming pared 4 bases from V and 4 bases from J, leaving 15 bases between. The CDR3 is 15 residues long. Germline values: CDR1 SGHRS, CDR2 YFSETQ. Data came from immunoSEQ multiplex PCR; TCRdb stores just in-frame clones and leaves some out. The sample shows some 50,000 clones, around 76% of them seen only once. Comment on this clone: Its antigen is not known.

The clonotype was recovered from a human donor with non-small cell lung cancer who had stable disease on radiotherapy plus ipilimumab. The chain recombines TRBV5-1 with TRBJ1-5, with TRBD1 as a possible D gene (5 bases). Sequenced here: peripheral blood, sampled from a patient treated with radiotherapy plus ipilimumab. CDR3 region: CASSPQGWGNQPQHF. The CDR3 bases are TGCGCCAGCAGCCCCCAGGGATGGGGAAATCAGCCCCAGCATTTT. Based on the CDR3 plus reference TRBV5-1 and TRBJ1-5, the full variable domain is KAGVTQTPRYLIKTRGQQVTLSCSPISGHRSVSWYQQTPGQGLQFLFEYFSETQRNKGNFPGRFSGRQFSNSRSEMNVSTLELGDSALYLCASSPQGWGNQPQHFGDGTRLSIL.